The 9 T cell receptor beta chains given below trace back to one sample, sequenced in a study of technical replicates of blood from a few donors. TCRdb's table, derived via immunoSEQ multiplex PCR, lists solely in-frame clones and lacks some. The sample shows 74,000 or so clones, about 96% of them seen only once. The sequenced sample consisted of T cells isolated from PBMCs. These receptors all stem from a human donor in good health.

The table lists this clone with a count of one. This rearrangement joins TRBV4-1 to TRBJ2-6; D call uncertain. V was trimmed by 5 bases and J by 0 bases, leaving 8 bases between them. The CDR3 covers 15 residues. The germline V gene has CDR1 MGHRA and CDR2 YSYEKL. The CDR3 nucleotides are TGCGCCAGCAGCAATCCGGTCTCTGGGGCCAACGTCCTGACTTTC. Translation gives CASSNPVSGANVLTF.

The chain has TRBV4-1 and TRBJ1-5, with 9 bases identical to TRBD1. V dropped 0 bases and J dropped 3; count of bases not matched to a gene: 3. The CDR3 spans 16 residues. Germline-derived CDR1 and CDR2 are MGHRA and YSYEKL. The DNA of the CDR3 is TGCGCCAGCAGCCAAGAGGGGACAGGGTACAATCAGCCCCAGCATTTT. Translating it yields CASSQEGTGYNQPQHF.

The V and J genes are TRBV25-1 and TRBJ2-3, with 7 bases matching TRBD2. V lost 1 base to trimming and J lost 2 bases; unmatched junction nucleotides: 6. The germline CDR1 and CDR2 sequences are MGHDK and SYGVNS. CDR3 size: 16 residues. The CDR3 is CASSELGAGHTDTQYF. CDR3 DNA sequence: TGTGCCAGCAGTGAATTGGGAGCGGGGCACACAGATACGCAGTATTTT.

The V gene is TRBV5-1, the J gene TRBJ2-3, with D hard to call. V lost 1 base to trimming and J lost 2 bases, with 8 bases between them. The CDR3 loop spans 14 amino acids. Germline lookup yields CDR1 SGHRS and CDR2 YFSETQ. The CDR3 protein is CASSLYRFTDTQYF. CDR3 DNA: TGCGCCAGCAGCTTGTATCGGTTCACAGATACGCAGTATTTT.

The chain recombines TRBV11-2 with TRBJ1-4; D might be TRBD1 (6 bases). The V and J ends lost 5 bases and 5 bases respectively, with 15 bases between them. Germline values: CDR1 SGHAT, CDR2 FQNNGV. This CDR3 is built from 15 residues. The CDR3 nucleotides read TGTGCCAGCAGCCCAGCACGGGACAACAATGAAAAACTGTTTTTT. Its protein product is CASSPARDNNEKLFF. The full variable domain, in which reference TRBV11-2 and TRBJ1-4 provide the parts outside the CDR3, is EAGVAQSPRYKIIEKRQSVAFWCNPISGHATLYWYQQILGQGPKLLIQFQNNGVVDDSQLPKDRFSAERLKGVDSTLKIQPAKLEDSAVYLCASSPARDNNEKLFFGSGTQLSVL.

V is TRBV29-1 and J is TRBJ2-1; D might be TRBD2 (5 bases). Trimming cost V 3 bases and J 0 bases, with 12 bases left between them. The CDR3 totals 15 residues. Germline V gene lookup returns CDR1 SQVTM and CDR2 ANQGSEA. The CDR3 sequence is CSVEDHEGSYNEQFF. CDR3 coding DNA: TGCAGCGTTGAGGACCACGAGGGCTCCTACAATGAGCAGTTCTTC.

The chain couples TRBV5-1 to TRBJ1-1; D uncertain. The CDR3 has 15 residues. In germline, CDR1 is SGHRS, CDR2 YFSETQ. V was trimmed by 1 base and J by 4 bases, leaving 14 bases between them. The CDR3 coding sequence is TGCGCCAGCAGCTTGTTCGAGGCCAGCGGCACTGAAGCTTTCTTT. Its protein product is CASSLFEASGTEAFF.

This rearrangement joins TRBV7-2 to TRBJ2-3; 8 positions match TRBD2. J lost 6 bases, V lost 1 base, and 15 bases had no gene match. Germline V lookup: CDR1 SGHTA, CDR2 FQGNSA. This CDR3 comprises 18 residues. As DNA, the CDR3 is TGTGCCAGCAGCTTAGAAGGGGTCGGAGGGTCGGGGGGGGATACGCAGTATTTT. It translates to CASSLEGVGGSGGDTQYF.

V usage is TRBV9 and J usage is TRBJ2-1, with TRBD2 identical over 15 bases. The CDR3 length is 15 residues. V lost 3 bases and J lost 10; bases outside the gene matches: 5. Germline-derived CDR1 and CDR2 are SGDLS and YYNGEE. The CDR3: CASSGTSGRAGEQFF. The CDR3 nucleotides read TGTGCCAGCAGCGGGACTAGCGGGAGGGCCGGGGAGCAGTTCTTC.